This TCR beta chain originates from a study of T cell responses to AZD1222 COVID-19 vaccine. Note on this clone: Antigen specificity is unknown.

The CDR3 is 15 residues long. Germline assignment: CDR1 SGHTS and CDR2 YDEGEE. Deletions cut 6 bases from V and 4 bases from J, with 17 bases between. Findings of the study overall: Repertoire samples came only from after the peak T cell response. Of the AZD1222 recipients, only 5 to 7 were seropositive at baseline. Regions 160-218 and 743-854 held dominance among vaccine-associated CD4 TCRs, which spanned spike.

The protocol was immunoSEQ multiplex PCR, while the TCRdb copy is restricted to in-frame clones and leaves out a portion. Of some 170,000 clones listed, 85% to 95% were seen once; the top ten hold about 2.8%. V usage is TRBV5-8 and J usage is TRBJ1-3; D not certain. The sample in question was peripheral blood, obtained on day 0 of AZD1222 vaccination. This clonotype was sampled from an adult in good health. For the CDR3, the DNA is TGTGCCAGCACCGTGGGTGAAGTACTCGGAAACACCATATATTTT. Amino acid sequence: CASTVGEVLGNTIYF.